The next 31 T cell receptor beta chains were all read from a single sample in a study of OX40 agonist ivuxolimab in advanced cancers. Some clones are missing from TCRdb's copy, which holds only in-frame ones; the method was immunoSEQ multiplex PCR. The table includes 50,000 to 85,000 clones, 85% detected once. This material consisted of CD4+ or CD8+ T cells sorted from blood, taken in a trial of the OX40 agonist ivuxolimab. These receptors were obtained from an adult with an advanced solid tumor such as melanoma, head and neck, liver or kidney cancer.

The chain is built from TRBV5-1 and TRBJ2-7; D might be TRBD1 (6 bases). Trimming cost V 3 bases and J 4 bases, with 8 bases left between them. In germline, CDR1 is SGHRS, CDR2 YFSETQ. This CDR3 spans 12 amino acids. The CDR3 nucleotides read TGCGCCAGCAGCTCCGGGACATACGAGCAGTACTTC. This codes for CASSSGTYEQYF.

The J gene is TRBJ1-1, the V gene TRBV5-4; D gene uncertain. Trimming took 3 bases from V and 5 from J, leaving 11 bases between them. The CDR3 is 13 residues long. Germline V gives CDR1 SGHNT, CDR2 YYREEE (reference sequence). Here the CDR3 reads CASSSAGGTEAFF. CDR3 nucleotides: TGTGCCAGCAGCTCCGCCGGAGGGACTGAAGCTTTCTTT.

In regard to this clone: This same CDR3 is encoded by further DNA sequences in the sample. The genes are TRBV5-1 and TRBJ1-1; no reliable D call. Germline loops: CDR1 SGHRS, CDR2 YFSETQ. This CDR3 is 13 amino acids long. Trimming took 0 bases from V and 1 from J, leaving 4 bases between them. The CDR3: CASSLVKNTEAFF. The CDR3 nucleotides read TGCGCCAGCAGCTTGGTGAAGAACACTGAAGCTTTCTTT.

The V call is TRBV27, the J call TRBJ2-1, with TRBD2 identical over 8 bases. Losses at the gene ends were 3 bases for V and 15 bases for J; bases not matched to a gene: 16. The CDR3 totals 15 residues. The germline V gene encodes CDR1 MNHEY and CDR2 SMNVEV (reference sequence). Written as DNA, the CDR3 is TGTGCCAGCAGTTTCGTCGGGACTAGATTTACCCAGCCGTTCTTC. This sequence encodes CASSFVGTRFTQPFF.

V is TRBV6-5 and J is TRBJ1-1; D is unclear. V lost 2 bases to trimming and J lost 6 bases, with 10 bases between them. Germline V gene data show CDR1 as MNHEY and CDR2 as SVGAGI. This CDR3 is built from 13 residues. CDR3 nucleotides: TGTGCCAGCAGTTACATCCGCTGGGCTGAAGCTTTCTTT. It yields the protein CASSYIRWAEAFF.

The chain uses TRBV11-3 and TRBJ2-7; D perhaps matches TRBD1 (6 bases). CDR3 length equals 14 residues. The V end was cut by 5 bases, the J end by 7 bases, with 18 bases between. Germline V CDR1 and CDR2: SGHNT, YENEEA. The CDR3 DNA follows: TGTGCCAGCAGCAGTCGCAGGGGAAGCGGAGAGCAGTACTTC. Amino acid sequence: CASSSRRGSGEQYF.

The chain couples TRBV10-1 to TRBJ2-5; D possibly matches TRBD1 or TRBD2 (5 bases each). V shed 6 bases and J shed 5 bases, with 19 bases lying between them. From germline, CDR1 is WNHNN and CDR2 SYGVQD (reference sequence). This CDR3 is built from 15 residues. The CDR3 sequence: CASRGVGDLRETQYF. DNA of the CDR3: TGCGCCAGCAGGGGGGTGGGGGACCTTAGGGAGACCCAGTACTTC.

V gene TRBV7-6 combines with J gene TRBJ2-1; D unclear. V lost 0 bases and J 5 bases, leaving 11 bases between the germline ends. Germline V gene data show CDR1 as SGHVS and CDR2 as FNYEAQ. The CDR3 is made up of 15 amino acids. CDR3 nucleotide sequence: TGTGCCAGCAGCTTAGCCCCCGTTCGGCACAATGAGCAGTTCTTC. Translating it yields CASSLAPVRHNEQFF.

This chain uses TRBV5-6 with TRBJ2-7, with TRBD2 as a possible D gene (6 bases). Germline V gene lookup returns CDR1 SGHDT and CDR2 YYEEEE. Trimming removed 6 bases at V and 5 bases at J, with 18 bases between. This CDR3 has 14 amino acids. The CDR3 loop reads CASNRPGLGDEQYF. The CDR3 region has the DNA TGTGCCAGCAATAGACCGGGACTGGGCGACGAGCAGTACTTC.

The chain carries TRBV2 and TRBJ2-2, with D possibly matching TRBD2 (5 bases). This CDR3 spans 13 amino acids. V lost 6 bases, J lost 1 base, and 6 bases lay in between. Germline assignment: CDR1 SNHLY and CDR2 FYNNEI. The CDR3 DNA reads TGTGCCAGCAGAGCGGAGAACACCGGGGAGCTGTTTTTT. Its protein is CASRAENTGELFF.

A single count supports this clone. The chain employs TRBV15 and TRBJ1-4; maybe TRBD1 (6 bases). This CDR3 is 19 amino acids long. Deletions cut 0 bases from V and 5 bases from J, with 22 bases between. In germline, CDR1 is LNHNV, CDR2 YYDKDF (reference sequence). The CDR3 here is CATSRDRQGTALLNEKLFF. In DNA, the CDR3 is TGTGCCACCAGCAGAGATCGGCAGGGGACGGCCTTATTGAATGAAAAACTGTTTTTT.

The chain carries TRBV7-6 and TRBJ2-2; D perhaps matches TRBD1 (6 bases). In germline, CDR1 is SGHVS, CDR2 FNYEAQ. V was pared by 5 bases and J by 0 bases, with 13 bases between. The CDR3 has 16 residues. Here the CDR3 reads CASSLLGTPNTGELFF. The CDR3 nucleotides read TGTGCCAGCAGCCTACTCGGGACACCGAACACCGGGGAGCTGTTTTTT.

The chain employs TRBV2 and TRBJ1-1, with D possibly TRBD1 on 5 matching bases. This CDR3 region has 16 residues. V lost 7 bases, J lost 0 bases, and 18 bases lay in between. Germline values: CDR1 SNHLY, CDR2 FYNNEI. In DNA, the CDR3 is TGTGCCAGCACATACCAAATGGGACGGTTGAACACTGAAGCTTTCTTT. Protein sequence: CASTYQMGRLNTEAFF.

The chain's CDR3 is CASLPDRGTQPQHF. CDR3 nucleotide sequence: TGTGCCAGCCTCCCAGACAGGGGCACTCAGCCCCAGCATTTT. The chain couples TRBV2 to TRBJ1-5; TRBD1 agrees at 8 bases. CDR1 is SNHLY and CDR2 is FYNNEI in the germline V gene. The CDR3 sequence is 14 residues long. Germline trimming cut 8 bases from V and 6 bases from J; bases unmatched to any gene: 9.

This chain uses TRBV28 with TRBJ1-2; D gene unclear. The CDR3 is made up of 16 amino acids. Germline V CDR1 and CDR2: MDHEN, SYDVKM. V lost 7 bases, J lost 6 bases, and 24 bases lay in between. This CDR3 is CASTTSMGRTSDGYTF. CDR3 sequence (DNA): TGTGCCAGCACCACCAGTATGGGCAGAACAAGTGATGGCTACACCTTC.

This chain connects TRBV2 to TRBJ1-1; D not certain. V dropped 3 bases and J dropped 1 base, with 9 bases sitting between them. Germline CDR1 and CDR2: SNHLY and FYNNEI. This CDR3 spans 14 amino acids. The CDR3 is CASSEASGNTEAFF. DNA of the CDR3: TGTGCCAGCAGTGAGGCCTCAGGGAACACTGAAGCTTTCTTT.

This chain connects TRBV7-4 to TRBJ2-7; D uncertain. Trimming removed 4 bases from V and 1 base from J, with 14 bases in between. The CDR3 loop spans 15 amino acids. Germline V gene lookup returns CDR1 SGHVT and CDR2 SQSDAQ. CDR3 sequence: CASSCVDPDSYEQYF. The CDR3 nucleotides read TGTGCCAGCAGCTGCGTCGACCCCGATTCCTACGAGCAGTACTTC.

The rearrangement joins TRBV6-1 to TRBJ2-3; 7 nucleotides match TRBD1. CDR3 length equals 14 residues. Trimming took 6 bases from V and 6 from J; bases not matched to a gene: 9. Per germline, CDR1 MNHNS and CDR2 SASEGT. The CDR3 is CASRRQGSRDTQYF. CDR3 bases: TGTGCCAGCAGACGACAGGGAAGTCGGGATACGCAGTATTTT.

This clone was seen a handful of times. A read error may account for a junction end that differs from germline. This chain connects TRBV20-1 to TRBJ2-7; D is unresolved. This CDR3 has 8 amino acids. Germline V gene sequence: CDR1 DFQATT, CDR2 SNEGSKA (reference sequence). The CDR3 loop reads CSARDLTF. CDR3 bases: TGCAGTGCTAGAGATCTCACCTTC.

This clone was counted between two and nine times. V usage is TRBV2 and J usage is TRBJ2-7; no clear D. The CDR3 is made up of 14 amino acids. Germline lookup yields CDR1 SNHLY and CDR2 FYNNEI. Trimming removed 4 bases from V and 1 base from J, with 11 bases in between. The CDR3: CASSVTAVSYEQYF. Written as DNA, the CDR3 is TGTGCCAGCAGTGTCACAGCCGTTTCCTACGAGCAGTACTTC. Drawing the rest from reference TRBV2 and TRBJ2-7, the complete variable domain is EPEVTQTPSHQVTQMGQEVILRCVPISNHLYFYWYRQILGQKVEFLVSFYNNEISEKSEIFDDQFSVERPDGSNFTLKIRSTKLEDSAMYFCASSVTAVSYEQYFGPGTRLTVT.

A few counts support this clone. This rearrangement joins TRBV19 to TRBJ1-3; the D is unclear. This CDR3 is 13 amino acids long. CDR1 and CDR2 (germline): LNHDA, SQIVND (reference sequence). The ends were cut back, 4 bases at V and 4 bases at J, with 8 bases in the middle. The CDR3 DNA follows: TGTGCCAGTAGTAAGACGCACGGAAACACCATATATTTT. Residues: CASSKTHGNTIYF.

The chain has TRBV14 and TRBJ1-1; no reliable D call. Trimming removed 4 bases from V and 5 bases from J, with 17 bases in between. The germline V gene encodes CDR1 SGHDN and CDR2 FVKESK. This CDR3 is built from 15 residues. The CDR3 DNA sequence: TGTGCCAGCAGCCCCTTGGTCGGGGAGGGAACTGAAGCTTTCTTT. It encodes CASSPLVGEGTEAFF.

CDR3 sequence: CASSLRTGGYGSNQPQHF. CDR3 in DNA: TGTGCCAGCAGCCTTCGGACAGGGGGATATGGGAGCAATCAGCCCCAGCATTTT. The chain uses TRBV13 and TRBJ1-5; 10 positions match TRBD1. The J segment lost 1 base and the V segment lost 5 bases, leaving 11 bases of the junction unmatched. Germline CDR1 reads PRHDT; CDR2 reads FYEKMQ (reference sequence). The CDR3 is 18 amino acids.

The chain has TRBV7-2 and TRBJ1-5, with 8 bases fitting TRBD1. Trimming removed 2 bases from V and 2 bases from J; junction bases left unmatched: 2. CDR3 length: 15 amino acids. Germline lookup yields CDR1 SGHTA and CDR2 FQGNSA. CDR3 amino acids: CASSLQGAGNQPQHF. The CDR3 DNA follows: TGTGCCAGCAGCTTACAGGGGGCAGGCAATCAGCCCCAGCATTTT.

The V call is TRBV6-1, the J call TRBJ2-5; TRBD1 matches at 8 bases. V was clipped by 7 bases and J by 5 bases; unmatched bases: 12. The germline V gene has CDR1 MNHNS and CDR2 SASEGT. This CDR3 comprises 15 residues. The CDR3 DNA is TGTGCCAGCAAGACTGGACAGGGACGGGGGGAGACCCAGTACTTC. Protein: CASKTGQGRGETQYF.

The chain has TRBV19 and TRBJ2-7; possible D gene TRBD1, 5 bases. The CDR3 runs to 14 residues. Germline V gene data show CDR1 as LNHDA and CDR2 as SQIVND (reference sequence). With 7 bases removed from V and 2 bases from J, the gap between germline ends came to 15 bases. The CDR3 protein is CASTDRWGPYEQYF. Here the CDR3 DNA reads TGTGCCAGTACCGACAGATGGGGCCCCTACGAGCAGTACTTC.

This clone has more than one count but fewer than ten. The rearrangement uses TRBV30 and TRBJ2-7; possible D gene TRBD2, 5 bases. With 0 bases removed from V and 2 bases from J, the gap between germline ends came to 5 bases. Germline V gives CDR1 GTSNPN, CDR2 SVGIG (reference sequence). This CDR3 region has 12 residues. The CDR3 sequence: CAWSVLAYEQYF. As DNA, the CDR3 is TGTGCCTGGAGTGTACTAGCCTACGAGCAGTACTTC.

The rearrangement uses TRBV7-3 and TRBJ2-1; 7 bases map to TRBD2. With 5 bases clipped from V and 5 bases from J, the junction kept 9 bases outside the gene matches. In germline, CDR1 is SGHTA, CDR2 FQGTGA. CDR3 length equals 15 residues. CDR3 in amino acids: CASSPSGPPNNEQFF. The CDR3 DNA follows: TGTGCCAGCAGCCCTAGCGGTCCTCCTAACAATGAGCAGTTCTTC.

This clone was counted a few times. The chain employs TRBV9 and TRBJ1-3; D remains unclear. Trimming pared 0 bases from V and 0 bases from J, leaving 10 bases between. Germline CDR1 reads SGDLS; CDR2 reads YYNGEE. The CDR3 is 16 amino acids. This chain's CDR3 is CASSVETGISGNTIYF. CDR3 DNA: TGTGCCAGCAGCGTAGAAACGGGGATCTCTGGAAACACCATATATTTT.

This clone was detected a few times. V usage is TRBV7-2 and J usage is TRBJ1-2; D unclear. V was shortened by 5 bases and J by 9 bases, with 10 bases between the two germline ends. There are 11 residues in the CDR3. Germline V CDR1 and CDR2: SGHTA, FQGNSA. This CDR3 reads CASSNRHSYTF. The CDR3, as DNA: TGTGCCAGCAGCAATAGACACAGCTACACCTTC.

The V gene is TRBV7-2, the J gene TRBJ2-7; no reliable D call. In germline, CDR1 is SGHTA, CDR2 FQGNSA. The CDR3 totals 9 residues. V was pared by 8 bases and J by 9 bases, with 8 bases between. The CDR3 region has the DNA TGTGCCAGCGGGCACGCGCAGTACTTC. It yields the protein CASGHAQYF.